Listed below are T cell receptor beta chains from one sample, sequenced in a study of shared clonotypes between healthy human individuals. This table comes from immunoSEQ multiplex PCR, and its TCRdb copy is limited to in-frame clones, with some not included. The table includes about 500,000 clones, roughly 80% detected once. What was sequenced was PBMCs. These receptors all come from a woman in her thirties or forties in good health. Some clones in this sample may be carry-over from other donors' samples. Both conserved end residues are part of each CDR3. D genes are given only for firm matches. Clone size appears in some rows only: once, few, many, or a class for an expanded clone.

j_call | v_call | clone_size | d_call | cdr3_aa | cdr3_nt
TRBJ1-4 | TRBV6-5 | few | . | CASSQQNEKLFF | TGTGCCAGCTCGCAGCAAAATGAAAAACTGTTTTTT
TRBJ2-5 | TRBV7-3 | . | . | CASSLSASGETQYF | TGTGCCAGCAGCTTATCTGCTAGTGGAGAGACCCAGTACTTC
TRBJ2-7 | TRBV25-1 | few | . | CASSDSAGGYEQYF | TGTGCCAGCAGTGACTCCGCAGGGGGGTACGAGCAATACTTC
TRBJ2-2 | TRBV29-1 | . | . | CSVGSPLGTGELFF | TGCAGCGTTGGAAGTCCACTCGGGACCGGGGAGCTGTTTTTT
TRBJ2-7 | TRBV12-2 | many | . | CASRFLDRSYEQYF | TGTGCAAGTCGCTTTTTAGACAGGAGCTACGAGCAGTACTTC
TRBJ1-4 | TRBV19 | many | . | CASSKGWQSQANEKLFF | TGTGCCAGTAGTAAGGGGTGGCAATCCCAAGCTAATGAAAAACTGTTTTTT
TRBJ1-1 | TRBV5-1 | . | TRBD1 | CASSRTGEVRAFF | TGCGCCAGCAGCAGGACAGGGGAGGTTAGAGCTTTCTTT
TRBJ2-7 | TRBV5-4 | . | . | CASSLHAGGSYEQYF | TGTGCCAGCAGCTTGCACGCAGGGGGGTCGTACGAGCAGTACTTC
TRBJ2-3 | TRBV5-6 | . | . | CASSLITSPGATQYF | TGTGCCAGCAGCCTGATCACTAGCCCGGGCGCGACGCAGTATTTT
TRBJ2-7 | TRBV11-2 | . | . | CASSFGVAAAGEQYF | TGTGCCAGCAGCTTTGGAGTGGCAGCCGCCGGCGAGCAGTACTTC
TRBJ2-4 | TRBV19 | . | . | CASSIGREQSF | TGTGCCAGTAGTATCGGTCGGGAACAGAGCTTC
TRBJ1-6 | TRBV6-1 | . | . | CATGGDGDNSPLHF | TGTGCCACGGGGGGAGACGGCGATAATTCACCCCTCCACTTT
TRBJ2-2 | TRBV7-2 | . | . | CASSPESGELFF | TGTGCCAGCAGCCCAGAGTCGGGGGAGCTGTTTTTT
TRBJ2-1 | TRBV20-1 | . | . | CSADWGAEQFF | TGCTCAGCGGACTGGGGGGCTGAGCAGTTCTTC
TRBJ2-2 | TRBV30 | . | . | CAWAGQLDAGELLF | TGTGCCTGGGCGGGACAGCTTGACGCAGGGGAGCTGCTTTTT